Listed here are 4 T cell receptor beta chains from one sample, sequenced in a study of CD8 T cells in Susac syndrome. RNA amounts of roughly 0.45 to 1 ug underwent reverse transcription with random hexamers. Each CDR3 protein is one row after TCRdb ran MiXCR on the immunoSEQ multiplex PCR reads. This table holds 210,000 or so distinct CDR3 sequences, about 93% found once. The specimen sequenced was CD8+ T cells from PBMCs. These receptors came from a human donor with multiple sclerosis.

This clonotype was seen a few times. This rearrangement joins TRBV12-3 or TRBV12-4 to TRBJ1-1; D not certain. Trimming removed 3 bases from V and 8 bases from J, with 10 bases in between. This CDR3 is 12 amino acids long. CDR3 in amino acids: CASSLVTPEAFF. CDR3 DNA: TGTGCCAGCAGTTTGGTAACACCCGAAGCTTTCTTT.

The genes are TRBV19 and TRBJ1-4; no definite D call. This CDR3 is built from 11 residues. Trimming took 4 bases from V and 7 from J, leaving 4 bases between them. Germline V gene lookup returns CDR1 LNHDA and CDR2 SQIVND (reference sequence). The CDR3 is CASSTGEKLFF. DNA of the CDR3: TGTGCCAGTAGTACGGGTGAAAAACTGTTTTTT.

In nucleotides, the CDR3 is TGTGCCACCAGCACCGGGACAGGGGACTACGAGCAGTACTTC. Protein: CATSTGTGDYEQYF. J is TRBJ2-7 and V is TRBV15; 10 bases map to TRBD1. The CDR3 has 14 amino acids. The ends lost 4 bases at V and 3 bases at J; junction bases unmatched: 3. Germline V lookup: CDR1 LNHNV, CDR2 YYDKDF (reference sequence).

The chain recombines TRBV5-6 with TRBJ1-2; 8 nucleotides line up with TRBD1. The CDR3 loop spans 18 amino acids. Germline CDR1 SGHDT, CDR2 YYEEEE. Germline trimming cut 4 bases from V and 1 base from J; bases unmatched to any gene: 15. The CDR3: CASSPTVPTGGRNYGYTF. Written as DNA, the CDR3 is TGTGCCAGCAGCCCGACAGTACCAACAGGGGGTCGTAACTATGGCTACACCTTC.